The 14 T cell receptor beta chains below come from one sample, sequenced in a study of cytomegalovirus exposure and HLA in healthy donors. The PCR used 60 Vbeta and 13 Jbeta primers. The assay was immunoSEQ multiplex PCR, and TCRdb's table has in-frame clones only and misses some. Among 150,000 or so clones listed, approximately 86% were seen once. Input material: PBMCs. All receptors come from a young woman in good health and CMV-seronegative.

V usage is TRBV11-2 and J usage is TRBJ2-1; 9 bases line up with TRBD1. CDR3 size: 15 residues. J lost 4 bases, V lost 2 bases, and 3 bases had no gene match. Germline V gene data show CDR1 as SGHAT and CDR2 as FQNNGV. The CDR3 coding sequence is TGTGCCAGCAGCTTAAGGGGACAGGGTTACAATGAGCAGTTCTTC. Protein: CASSLRGQGYNEQFF.

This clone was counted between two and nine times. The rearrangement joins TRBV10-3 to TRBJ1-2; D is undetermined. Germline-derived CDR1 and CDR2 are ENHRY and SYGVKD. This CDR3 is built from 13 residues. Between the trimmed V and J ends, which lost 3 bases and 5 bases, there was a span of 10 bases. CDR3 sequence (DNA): TGTGCCATCAGTGATAACGGAGGGTATGGCTACACCTTC. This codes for CAISDNGGYGYTF.

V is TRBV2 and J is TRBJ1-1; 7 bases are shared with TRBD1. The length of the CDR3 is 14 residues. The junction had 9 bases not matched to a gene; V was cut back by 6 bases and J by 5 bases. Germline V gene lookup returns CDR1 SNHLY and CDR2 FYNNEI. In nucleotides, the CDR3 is TGTGCCAGCAGCACAACAGGGGAAGGAACTGAAGCTTTCTTT. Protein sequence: CASSTTGEGTEAFF.

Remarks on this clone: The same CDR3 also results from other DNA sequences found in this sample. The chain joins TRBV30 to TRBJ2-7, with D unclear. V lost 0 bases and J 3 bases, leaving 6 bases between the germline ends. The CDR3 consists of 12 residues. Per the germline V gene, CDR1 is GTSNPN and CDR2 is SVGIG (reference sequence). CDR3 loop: CAWSVRGYEQYF. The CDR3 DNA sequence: TGTGCCTGGAGTGTACGAGGCTACGAGCAGTACTTC.

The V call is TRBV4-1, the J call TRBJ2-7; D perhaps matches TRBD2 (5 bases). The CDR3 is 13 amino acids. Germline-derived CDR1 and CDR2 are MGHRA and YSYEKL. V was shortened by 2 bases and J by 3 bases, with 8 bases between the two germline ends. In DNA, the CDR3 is TGCGCCAGCAGCCAATTCGACTACTACGAGCAGTACTTC. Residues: CASSQFDYYEQYF.

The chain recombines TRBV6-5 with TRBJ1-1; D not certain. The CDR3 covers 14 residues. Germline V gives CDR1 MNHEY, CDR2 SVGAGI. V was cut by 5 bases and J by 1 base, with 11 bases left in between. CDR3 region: CASSVGGSNTEAFF. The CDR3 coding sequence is TGTGCCAGCAGTGTAGGAGGGTCGAACACTGAAGCTTTCTTT.

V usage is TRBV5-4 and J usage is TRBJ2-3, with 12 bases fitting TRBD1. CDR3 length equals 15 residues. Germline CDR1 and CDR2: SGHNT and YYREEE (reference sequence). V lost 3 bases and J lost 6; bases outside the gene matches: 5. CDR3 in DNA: TGTGCCAGCAGCTGGGACAGGGGGCTACGCGATACGCAGTATTTT. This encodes CASSWDRGLRDTQYF.

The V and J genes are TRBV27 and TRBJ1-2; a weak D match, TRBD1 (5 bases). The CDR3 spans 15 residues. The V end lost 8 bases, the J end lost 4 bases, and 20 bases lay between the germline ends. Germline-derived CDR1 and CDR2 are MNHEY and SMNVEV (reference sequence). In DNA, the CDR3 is TGTGCCAGCGGTCCCTTGGGGGGTAGTGGCTATGGCTACACCTTC. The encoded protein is CASGPLGGSGYGYTF.

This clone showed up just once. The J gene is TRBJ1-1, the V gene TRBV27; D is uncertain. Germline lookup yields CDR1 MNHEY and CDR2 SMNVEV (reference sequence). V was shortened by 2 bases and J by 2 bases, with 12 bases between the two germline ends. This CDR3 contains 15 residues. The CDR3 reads CASSLIAGRNTEAFF. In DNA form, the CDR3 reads TGTGCCAGCAGTTTAATCGCGGGGAGAAACACTGAAGCTTTCTTT.

The CDR3: CASRTDPGETQYF. In DNA, the CDR3 is TGTGCCAGCAGGACGGACCCAGGGGAGACCCAGTACTTC. This chain uses TRBV28 with TRBJ2-5; D is perhaps TRBD1 (5 bases). Per germline, CDR1 MDHEN and CDR2 SYDVKM. This CDR3 region has 13 residues. The germline V and J ends were trimmed by 6 bases and 5 bases, with 13 bases remaining between them.

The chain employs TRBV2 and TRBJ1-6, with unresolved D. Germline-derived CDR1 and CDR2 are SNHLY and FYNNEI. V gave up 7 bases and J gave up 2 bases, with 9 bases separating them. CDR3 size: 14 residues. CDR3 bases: TGTGCCAGCAACATAGACACCTATAATTCACCCCTCCACTTT. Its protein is CASNIDTYNSPLHF.

In DNA, the CDR3 is TGTGCCAGCAGCCCTGGGGCTTACGAGCAGTACTTC. This codes for CASSPGAYEQYF. This chain joins TRBV27 and TRBJ2-7; weak D call: TRBD1 (5 bases). Trimming left V 6 bases short and J 4 bases short, with 10 bases between. The V gene's germline CDR1 is MNHEY and CDR2 SMNVEV (reference sequence). This CDR3 has 12 amino acids.

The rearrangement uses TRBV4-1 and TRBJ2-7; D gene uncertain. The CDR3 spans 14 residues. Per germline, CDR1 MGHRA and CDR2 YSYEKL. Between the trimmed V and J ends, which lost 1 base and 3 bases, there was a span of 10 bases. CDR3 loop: CASSQGARYYEQYF. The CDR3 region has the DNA TGCGCCAGCAGCCAAGGAGCTAGGTACTACGAGCAGTACTTC.

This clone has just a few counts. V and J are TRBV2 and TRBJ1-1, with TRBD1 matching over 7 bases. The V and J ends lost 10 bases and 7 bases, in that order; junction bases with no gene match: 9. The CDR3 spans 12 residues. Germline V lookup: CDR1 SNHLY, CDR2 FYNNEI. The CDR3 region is CATASGGGEAFF. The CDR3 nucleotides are TGTGCCACCGCTTCAGGGGGAGGTGAAGCTTTCTTT.